This TCR beta chain appears in the sequencing data of a study of control samples from healthy donors and cancer patients. V lost 1 base and J lost 0, with 11 bases in between. Germline V gene data show CDR1 as SGHVS and CDR2 as FNYEAQ. The length of the CDR3 is 16 residues. The table came from immunoSEQ multiplex PCR; TCRdb's copy has only in-frame clones and leaves some out. The sample has more than 140,000 clones; 91% are singletons. V and J are TRBV7-6 and TRBJ2-3; tentatively, D is TRBD1 or TRBD2 (6 bases each). This receptor was identified in a young man in good health. Sequenced sample: blood. The DNA for the CDR3 is TGTGCCAGCAGCTTAGTCCAGGGGACTAGCACAGATACGCAGTATTTT. Protein product: CASSLVQGTSTDTQYF.